This is a list of T cell receptor beta chains from one sample in a study of T cell responses to AZD1222 COVID-19 vaccine. Sequenced by immunoSEQ multiplex PCR; TCRdb stores in-frame clones only, minus some. The data hold 59,000 or so clones, with roughly 80% observed a single time. The source was peripheral blood, collected on day 0 of AZD1222 vaccination. Source of these receptors: an adult in good health. Each CDR3 is given with its conserved first and last residue. The D gene is left open where the match is weak. Where a row states a size, it is once, few, many or the class of an expanded clone; other rows omit it.

TRBD2	.	TRBV7-3	TRBJ2-3	CASSSSSGGFGDTQYF	TGTGCCAGCAGCTCCTCTAGCGGGGGCTTCGGAGATACGCAGTATTTT
.	.	TRBV7-9	TRBJ2-3	CASSSGTDTQYF	TGTGCCAGCAGCTCCGGGACAGATACGCAGTATTTT
TRBD1	.	TRBV5-1	TRBJ1-4	CASSSLPGTGDEKLFF	TGCGCCAGCAGCTCCCTTCCGGGGACAGGGGATGAAAAACTGTTTTTT
.	once	TRBV27	TRBJ1-1	CASSLRVGTEAFF	TGTGCCAGCAGCCTCAGGGTAGGAACTGAAGCTTTCTTT
TRBD1	once	TRBV28	TRBJ1-3	CASSSLQGAGNTIYF	TGTGCCAGCAGTTCGCTACAGGGGGCTGGAAACACCATATATTTT
.	.	TRBV28	TRBJ1-2	CAILLGGQGYTF	TGTGCCATACTCCTAGGGGGGCAAGGCTACACCTTC
.	medium-sized	TRBV27	TRBJ2-3	CASSFNADTQYF	TGTGCCAGCAGTTTCAATGCAGATACGCAGTATTTT
.	.	TRBV2	TRBJ2-3	CARGRDTQYF	TGTGCCAGGGGGAGAGATACGCAGTATTTT
.	.	TRBV3-1/TRBV3-2	TRBJ2-5	CASRLMETQYF	TGTGCCAGCAGGCTTATGGAGACCCAGTACTTC
TRBD2	.	TRBV12-3/TRBV12-4	TRBJ2-1	CASSSGGGLQFF	TGTGCCAGCAGTTCTGGCGGGGGACTGCAGTTCTTC
.	.	TRBV5-5	TRBJ1-1	CASREDGNTEAFF	TGTGCCAGCAGGGAAGACGGGAACACTGAAGCTTTCTTT
.	.	TRBV3-1/TRBV3-2	TRBJ2-5	CASRVRGTQETQYF	TGTGCCAGCAGAGTTCGGGGGACGCAAGAGACCCAGTACTTC
.	few	TRBV11-2	TRBJ1-2	CASSRVLTTNYGYTF	TGTGCCAGCAGCCGCGTCCTGACAACTAACTATGGCTACACCTTC
.	.	TRBV5-6	TRBJ2-7	CASSLDSFYEQYF	TGTGCCAGCAGCTTGGACAGTTTCTACGAGCAGTACTTC
.	.	TRBV28	TRBJ1-6	CASSSEGHGSYNSPLHF	TGTGCCAGCAGTTCCGAGGGCCACGGCTCCTATAATTCACCCCTCCACTTT